In its sample, the clone carrying this TCR beta chain ranks as medium-sized. Its antigen is unidentified. The ends were cut back, 5 bases at V and 5 bases at J, with 13 bases in the middle. The CDR3 is 13 amino acids. Germline lookup yields CDR1 DFQATT and CDR2 SNEGSKA (reference sequence). Via MiXCR, TCRdb re-called the 5' RACE reads, giving one row per CDR3 protein. The repertoire holds tens of thousands of distinct CDR3 sequences, with approximately 25% as singletons. Study-level findings and limits: The TCR gene usage of tumor memory CD4+ T cells clustered together with blood and lymph node memory CD4+ cells and with lymph node naive CD4+ cells. Larger-cohort validation covered only one TCR beta V-J rearrangement.

The chain couples TRBV20-1 to TRBJ2-1; D gene uncertain. Sequenced input: memory CD4+ T cells sorted from blood. Subset here: memory CD4+ T cells, CD4+CD45RO+CD25-. The TCR was taken from a female donor with breast cancer. The CDR3 DNA follows: TGCAGTGCTCTACCTGTGGTGGACAATGAGCAGTTCTTC. Translating it yields CSALPVVDNEQFF.